This T cell receptor beta chain was identified during a study of T cell responses to AZD1222 COVID-19 vaccine. Findings of the study overall: In a largely white British group with more females than males, clonal diversity was possibly underestimated. Variant regions that are unmutated are reportedly the target of nearly half of spike-specific TCRs. When two AZD1222 doses had been given, Spike-specific TCR breadth and depth rose. Of the AZD1222 recipients, only 5 to 7 were seropositive at baseline.

CDR1 and CDR2 from the germline V gene are MNHEY and SVGAGI. V lost 6 bases and J lost 10, with 21 bases in between. The CDR3 is 14 amino acids. Some clones are missing from TCRdb's copy, which holds only in-frame ones; the method was immunoSEQ multiplex PCR. Found here are about 89,000 clones, around 91% of them singletons; the top ten hold roughly 5.6%. As concerns this clone: Its specificity is unknown.

Sequencing was performed on peripheral blood, taken on day 0 of MenACWY control vaccination. The receptor's source is an adult in good health. J is TRBJ1-1 and V is TRBV6-5; maybe TRBD1 (6 bases). CDR3 protein: CASSPPGQGRGAFF. The CDR3 region has the DNA TGTGCCAGCAGCCCCCCCGGGCAGGGGCGGGGAGCTTTCTTT.